Each of the 28 T cell receptor beta chains below was sequenced from the same sample in a study of CD8+CD57+ T cells in acquired aplastic anemia. Patients who underwent sequencing had shown CD8+CD57+ cell expansion by flow cytometry. Profiles of TCR beta VDJ and CDR3 were generated from a genomic DNA template. MiXCR, run by TCRdb on the reads, gives a single entry per CDR3 protein. The data contain tens of thousands of distinct CDR3 sequences, less than 85% of them singletons. Sample: sorted CD4+, CD8+, or CD8+CD57+ T cells (not recorded which) from PBMCs. These receptors were collected from a human donor with aplastic anemia.

Only a few counts were recorded for this clonotype. The rearrangement uses TRBV20-1 and TRBJ2-7; the match to TRBD1 covers 8 bases. J lost 3 bases, V lost 6 bases, and 4 bases had no gene match. CDR1 DFQATT and CDR2 SNEGSKA come from the germline V gene (reference sequence). The CDR3 totals 12 residues. The CDR3 is CSAAGTGYEQYF. In DNA form, the CDR3 reads TGCAGTGCCGCCGGGACAGGCTACGAGCAGTACTTC.

This chain links TRBV14 with TRBJ2-1; weak D call: TRBD2 (6 bases). The length of the CDR3 is 14 residues. Trimming shortened V by 4 bases and J by 10 bases, and 17 bases separated the two germline ends. Per germline, CDR1 SGHDN and CDR2 FVKESK. The DNA of the CDR3 is TGTGCCAGCAGCCCGGGACTCCCCGAGAGAGAGCAGTTCTTC. Its translation: CASSPGLPEREQFF.

This clonotype showed up just a few times. The junction differs from germline at one of its ends, possibly a read error. The gene calls are TRBV20-1 and TRBJ2-7; D is possibly TRBD1 or TRBD2 (5 bases each). Per germline, CDR1 DFQATT and CDR2 SNEGSKA (reference sequence). The CDR3 runs 13 residues. This CDR3 reads CSARDILVGEIDF. In DNA form, the CDR3 reads TGCAGTGCTAGAGATATATTGGTGGGGGAGATTGACTTC.

This chain joins TRBV29-1 and TRBJ2-3; 7 bases match TRBD2. The CDR3 is made up of 14 amino acids. Looked up from germline, CDR1 is SQVTM and CDR2 is ANQGSEA. V was clipped by 3 bases and J by 2 bases; unmatched bases: 5. CDR3 DNA sequence: TGCAGCGTTGATCGGCTAGCGGTCACAGATACGCAGTATTTT. Protein sequence: CSVDRLAVTDTQYF.

V usage is TRBV2 and J usage is TRBJ1-1; D is ambiguous. The CDR3 runs to 12 residues. Germline V gene data show CDR1 as SNHLY and CDR2 as FYNNEI. Deletions cut 7 bases from V and 3 bases from J, with 9 bases between. In DNA form, the CDR3 reads TGTGCCAGCAAAGCGGAGTACACTGAAGCTTTCTTT. It codes for CASKAEYTEAFF. The full variable domain, rest sourced from reference TRBV2 and TRBJ1-1, is EPEVTQTPSHQVTQMGQEVILRCVPISNHLYFYWYRQILGQKVEFLVSFYNNEISEKSEIFDDQFSVERPDGSNFTLKIRSTKLEDSAMYFCASKAEYTEAFFGQGTRLTVV.

This clonotype was found a few times. The V and J genes are TRBV7-2 and TRBJ2-5; the D is unclear. Germline V CDR1 and CDR2: SGHTA, FQGNSA. Trimming cost V 6 bases and J 5 bases, with 16 bases left between them. This CDR3 has 14 residues. The CDR3 DNA is TGTGCCAGCAGGGCGATGCTAGGCTGGGAGACCCAGTACTTC. This gives the protein CASRAMLGWETQYF.

This clonotype was seen a few times. The gene calls are TRBV14 and TRBJ1-6; 8 bases line up with TRBD1. This CDR3 comprises 13 residues. CDR1 and CDR2 from the germline V gene are SGHDN and FVKESK. The J segment lost 10 bases and the V segment lost 7 bases, leaving 6 bases of the junction unmatched. The CDR3 DNA sequence: TGTGCCAGCAATGACAGGGGCAACTCACCCCTCCACTTT. This sequence encodes CASNDRGNSPLHF.

Ten or more counts support this clonotype. The chain couples TRBV19 to TRBJ2-7; TRBD1 aligns across 10 bases. The CDR3 runs to 14 residues. Germline-derived CDR1 and CDR2 are LNHDA and SQIVND (reference sequence). Trimming cost V 7 bases and J 3 bases; bases outside gene matches: 6. The CDR3 nucleotides are TGTGCCAGTACTATTGGGACAGGGGTCTACGAGCAGTACTTC. Translating it yields CASTIGTGVYEQYF.

The V gene is TRBV12-3 or TRBV12-4, the J gene TRBJ2-1; D is unclear. The CDR3 is 12 residues long. V shed 3 bases and J shed 15 bases, with 15 bases lying between them. The CDR3 region is CASSFTQLASFF. CDR3 nucleotides: TGTGCCAGCAGTTTTACACAGTTGGCATCGTTCTTC.

With regard to this clonotype: The junction does not match germline at one end; this may be a read error. The chain employs TRBV30 and TRBJ2-1, with 9 bases fitting TRBD2. Germline V gene data show CDR1 as GTSNPN and CDR2 as SVGIG (reference sequence). The CDR3 runs 13 residues. Here the CDR3 reads CAWSVHSGSRLIF. Written as DNA, the CDR3 is TGTGCCTGGAGTGTCCATAGCGGGAGTCGACTCATCTTC.

The chain combines TRBV5-1 with TRBJ2-1; perhaps TRBD1 as D (5 bases). CDR1 is SGHRS and CDR2 is YFSETQ in the germline V gene. This CDR3 has 12 residues. V shed 0 bases and J shed 9 bases, with 7 bases lying between them. CDR3 protein: CASSLGQGEQFF. The CDR3 DNA follows: TGCGCCAGCAGCTTGGGCCAGGGTGAGCAGTTCTTC.

The chain links TRBV4-1 to TRBJ1-5; TRBD1 aligns across 9 bases. The germline V gene has CDR1 MGHRA and CDR2 YSYEKL. V lost 5 bases, J lost 1 base, and 3 bases stayed unmatched. This CDR3 spans 15 amino acids. The CDR3 sequence is CASSKGQGSNQPQHF. The CDR3 bases are TGCGCCAGCAGCAAGGGACAGGGAAGCAATCAGCCCCAGCATTTT.

The chain joins TRBV19 to TRBJ2-7, with TRBD2 matching over 7 bases. The CDR3 length is 14 residues. V was clipped by 5 bases and J by 3 bases; unmatched bases: 7. Germline V lookup: CDR1 LNHDA, CDR2 SQIVND (reference sequence). The CDR3 loop is CASSRLAGDYEQYF. In DNA, the CDR3 is TGTGCCAGTAGTCGCCTCGCGGGGGACTACGAGCAGTACTTC.

V gene TRBV29-1 combines with J gene TRBJ1-1, with D hard to call. V was cut by 5 bases and J by 3 bases, with 10 bases left in between. Germline V gene sequence: CDR1 SQVTM, CDR2 ANQGSEA. The CDR3 is 12 residues long. The CDR3 nucleotides are TGCAGCGTTTTTCGGGCGCACACTGAAGCTTTCTTT. It specifies CSVFRAHTEAFF.

CDR3 sequence: CASRGLSEQYF. CDR3 sequence (DNA): TGTGCCAGCAGGGGACTATCCGAGCAGTACTTC. The chain uses TRBV14 and TRBJ2-7, with 7 bases identical to TRBD2. The V and J ends lost 6 bases and 6 bases, in that order; junction bases with no gene match: 2. Germline V lookup: CDR1 SGHDN, CDR2 FVKESK. The length of the CDR3 is 11 residues.

This clonotype occurred many times. The chain carries TRBV2 and TRBJ2-1, with 10 bases that match TRBD1. Germline lookup yields CDR1 SNHLY and CDR2 FYNNEI. This CDR3 spans 15 amino acids. With V trimmed by 5 bases and J by 3 bases, 4 bases remained unmatched. CDR3 DNA: TGTGCCAGCAGTCCGGGACAGGGGAGCTACAATGAGCAGTTCTTC. This encodes CASSPGQGSYNEQFF.

The sample holds a few counts of this clonotype. The chain is built from TRBV29-1 and TRBJ1-2; D is unresolved. CDR1 SQVTM and CDR2 ANQGSEA come from the germline V gene. CDR3 length: 11 residues. The ends were cut back, 4 bases at V and 4 bases at J, with 7 bases in the middle. The chain's CDR3 is CSVAGLYGYTF. The CDR3 region has the DNA TGCAGCGTTGCCGGGCTCTATGGCTACACCTTC. Together with reference TRBV29-1 and TRBJ1-2, the CDR3 gives the full variable domain: SAVISQKPSRDICQRGTSLTIQCQVDSQVTMMFWYRQQPGQSLTLIATANQGSEATYESGFVIDKFPISRPNLTFSTLTVSNMSPEDSSIYLCSVAGLYGYTFGSGTRLTVV.

The chain links TRBV5-1 to TRBJ2-7; the D gene is possibly TRBD2 (6 bases). Germline V gene sequence: CDR1 SGHRS, CDR2 YFSETQ. The CDR3 loop spans 13 amino acids. V was trimmed by 1 base and J by 3 bases, leaving 8 bases between them. CDR3 nucleotides: TGCGCCAGCAGCTTGCATAGCGGCTACGAGCAGTACTTC. This codes for CASSLHSGYEQYF.

The gene calls are TRBV20-1 and TRBJ2-7; D is tentatively TRBD1 or TRBD2 (5 bases each). The CDR3 has 12 amino acids. Germline lookup yields CDR1 DFQATT and CDR2 SNEGSKA (reference sequence). Trimming shortened V by 6 bases and J by 3 bases, and 12 bases separated the two germline ends. The CDR3 spells CSAPGRSYEQYF. The CDR3 DNA sequence: TGCAGTGCCCCGGGACGGAGCTACGAGCAGTACTTC.

The chain employs TRBV9 and TRBJ2-1; 12 positions agree with TRBD2. The germline V gene has CDR1 SGDLS and CDR2 YYNGEE. Losses at the gene ends were 7 bases for V and 6 bases for J; bases not matched to a gene: 8. The CDR3 sequence is 15 residues long. Written as DNA, the CDR3 is TGTGCCAGCGGAGGACTAGCGGGATCAGTCAATGAGCAGTTCTTC. It yields the protein CASGGLAGSVNEQFF.

The chain is built from TRBV10-3 and TRBJ2-2; D is unclear. The CDR3 is made up of 14 amino acids. Deletions cut 1 base from V and 1 base from J, with 4 bases between. Germline assignment: CDR1 ENHRY and CDR2 SYGVKD. The CDR3 coding sequence is TGTGCCATCAGTGAGTGGGGGAACACCGGGGAGCTGTTTTTT. Its translation: CAISEWGNTGELFF.

The CDR3 reads CASSLRTGESPLHF. The CDR3 DNA reads TGTGCCAGCAGCTTGAGGACAGGGGAATCACCCCTCCACTTT. The chain couples TRBV5-4 to TRBJ1-6; the match to TRBD1 covers 9 bases. V was clipped by 1 base and J by 10 bases; unmatched bases: 3. The CDR3 has 14 amino acids. The V gene's germline CDR1 is SGHNT and CDR2 YYREEE (reference sequence). Full variable domain (remainder filled in from reference TRBV5-4 and TRBJ1-6): ETGVTQSPTHLIKTRGQQVTLRCSSQSGHNTVSWYQQALGQGPQFIFQYYREEENGRGNFPPRFSGLQFPNYSSELNVNALELDDSALYLCASSLRTGESPLHFGNGTRLTVT.

The V and J genes are TRBV2 and TRBJ1-1, with 8 bases identical to TRBD1. V lost 7 bases and J lost 1; bases outside the gene matches: 5. The CDR3 covers 14 residues. The germline gives CDR1 SNHLY, CDR2 FYNNEI. The CDR3 loop reads CASNSGTGNTEAFF. The CDR3 DNA reads as TGTGCCAGCAACTCCGGGACAGGGAACACTGAAGCTTTCTTT.

The chain employs TRBV10-3 and TRBJ2-7; D call uncertain. Trimming removed 2 bases at V and 6 bases at J, with 17 bases between. Germline-derived CDR1 and CDR2 are ENHRY and SYGVKD. The CDR3 is 15 amino acids. The DNA for the CDR3 is TGTGCCATCAGTGAGAAGGGTCCGGCCGCTGCCGAGCAGTACTTC. Translation: CAISEKGPAAAEQYF.

The table lists this clonotype with a few counts. V and J are TRBV15 and TRBJ1-1, with D unresolved. This CDR3 contains 13 residues. Trimming stripped 0 bases from V and 7 bases from J, with 9 bases between. CDR1 and CDR2 from the germline V gene are LNHNV and YYDKDF (reference sequence). CDR3 nucleotide sequence: TGTGCCACCAGCAGAGATAAGAACGGTGAAGCTTTCTTT. This sequence encodes CATSRDKNGEAFF.

The chain carries TRBV5-5 and TRBJ2-1, with D possibly TRBD1 on 6 matching bases. Germline assignment: CDR1 SGHKS and CDR2 YYEKEE (reference sequence). CDR3 length: 14 residues. Trimming pared 3 bases from V and 6 bases from J, leaving 13 bases between. The CDR3 DNA is TGTGCCAGCAGCTCTTGGGGGCCAAGCAATGAGCAGTTCTTC. Its translation: CASSSWGPSNEQFF.

The J gene is TRBJ1-4, the V gene TRBV7-6; 9 positions agree with TRBD1. The V and J ends lost 5 bases and 12 bases, in that order; junction bases with no gene match: 10. The CDR3 extends over 14 amino acids. Germline-derived CDR1 and CDR2 are SGHVS and FNYEAQ. CDR3 in DNA: TGTGCCAGCAGCCCACGTCCCGGGACAGGGCAACTGTTTTTT. Residues: CASSPRPGTGQLFF.

The rearrangement joins TRBV4-2 to TRBJ2-1; D possibly corresponds to TRBD2 (6 bases). Trimming pared 5 bases from V and 0 bases from J, leaving 14 bases between. Germline CDR1 LGHNA, CDR2 YNFKEQ. The CDR3 extends over 16 amino acids. CDR3 sequence reads: CASSGTRGGSYNEQFF. The CDR3 region has the DNA TGTGCCAGCAGCGGAACTAGGGGAGGCTCCTACAATGAGCAGTTCTTC.